The T cell receptor beta chain under discussion was sequenced for a study of T cells in Graves' hyperthyroidism and ophthalmopathy. The CDR3 sequence is 15 residues long. Germline V gene lookup returns CDR1 MNHNS and CDR2 SASEGT. J was trimmed by 2 bases and V by 6 bases; bases with no gene match: 4. RNA transcripts gave rise to amplified TCR beta CDR3 regions. First-round RT-PCR of the TCR CDR3 relied on the HTBI primer set. TCRdb re-analysed the multiplex PCR reads in MiXCR, keeping a single row per CDR3 protein. The sample carries about 480,000 distinct CDR3 sequences, about 15% recorded once. This clonotype has only a few counts.

The chain is built from TRBV6-1 and TRBJ1-5; TRBD1 agrees at 10 bases. The TCR was taken from a woman between 18 and 30 years old with Graves' hyperthyroidism. Sequences were obtained from blood. The CDR3 coding sequence is TGTGCCAGCAGACCCGGACAGGGGGGCAATCAGCCCCAGCATTTT. Translation gives CASRPGQGGNQPQHF.